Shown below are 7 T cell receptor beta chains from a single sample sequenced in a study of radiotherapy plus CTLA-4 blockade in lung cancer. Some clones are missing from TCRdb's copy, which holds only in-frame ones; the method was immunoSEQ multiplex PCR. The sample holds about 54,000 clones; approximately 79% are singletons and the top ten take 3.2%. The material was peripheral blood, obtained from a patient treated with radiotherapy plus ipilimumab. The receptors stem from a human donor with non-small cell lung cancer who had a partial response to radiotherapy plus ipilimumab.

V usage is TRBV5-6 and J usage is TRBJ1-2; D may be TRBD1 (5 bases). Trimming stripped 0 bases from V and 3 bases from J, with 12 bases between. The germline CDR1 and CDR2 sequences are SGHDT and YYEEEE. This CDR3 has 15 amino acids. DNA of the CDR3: TGTGCCAGCAGCTTGGCTGGGGCATGGGACTATGGCTACACCTTC. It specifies CASSLAGAWDYGYTF.

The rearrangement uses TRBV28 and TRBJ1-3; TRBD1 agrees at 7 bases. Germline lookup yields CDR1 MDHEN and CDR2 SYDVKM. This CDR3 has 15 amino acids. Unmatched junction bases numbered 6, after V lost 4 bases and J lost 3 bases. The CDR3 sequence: CASSWGQTFGNTIYF. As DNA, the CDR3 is TGTGCCAGCAGTTGGGGACAGACTTTTGGAAACACCATATATTTT.

The CDR3 spells CASSASAQGWTGELFF. CDR3 coding DNA: TGTGCCAGCAGCGCAAGCGCGCAGGGCTGGACCGGGGAGCTGTTTTTT. The chain joins TRBV9 to TRBJ2-2; tentative D call: TRBD1 (5 bases). V lost 3 bases and J lost 5, with 17 bases in between. CDR3 size: 16 residues. Germline CDR1 SGDLS, CDR2 YYNGEE.

CDR3 protein: CASSYSSYYGYTF. CDR3 coding DNA: TGTGCCAGCAGTTACTCCTCCTACTATGGCTACACCTTC. V gene TRBV6-5 combines with J gene TRBJ1-2; D unresolved. Germline lookup yields CDR1 MNHEY and CDR2 SVGAGI. V dropped 0 bases and J dropped 3 bases, with 5 bases sitting between them. This CDR3 spans 13 amino acids.

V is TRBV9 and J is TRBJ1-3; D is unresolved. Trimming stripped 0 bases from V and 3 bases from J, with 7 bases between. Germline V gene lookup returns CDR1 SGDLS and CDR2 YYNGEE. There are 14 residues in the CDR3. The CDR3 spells CASSVDGVGNTIYF. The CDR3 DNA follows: TGTGCCAGCAGCGTAGACGGGGTTGGAAACACCATATATTTT.

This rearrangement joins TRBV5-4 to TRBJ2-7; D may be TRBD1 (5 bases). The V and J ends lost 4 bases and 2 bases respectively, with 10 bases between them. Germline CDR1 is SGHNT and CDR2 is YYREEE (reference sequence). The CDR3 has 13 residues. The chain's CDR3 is CASSPDSPYEQYF. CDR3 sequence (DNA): TGTGCCAGCAGCCCCGACAGCCCCTACGAGCAGTACTTC.

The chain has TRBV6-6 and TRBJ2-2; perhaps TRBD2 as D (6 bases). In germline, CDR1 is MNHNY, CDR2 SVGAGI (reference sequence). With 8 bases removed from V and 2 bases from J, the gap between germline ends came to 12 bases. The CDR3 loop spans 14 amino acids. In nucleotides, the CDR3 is TGTGCCAGCGGAGGGCATACCAACACCGGGGAGCTGTTTTTT. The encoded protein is CASGGHTNTGELFF.